This T cell receptor beta chain was sequenced in a study of T cells after yellow fever vaccination. As for the study in general: Researchers used SMART-Seq v4 Ultra Low Input to prepare fractions that had low cell numbers.

In its sample, this clonotype was seen many times. Its antigen is currently unknown. Study-level results: Clonotype sharing between CD4 and CD8 compartments was small. Most primary-vaccination clones reappeared after the booster (approximately 95% CD4, roughly 90% CD8). From the bulk population, abundant clonotypes could contaminate and appear within FACS-sorted repertoires.

From germline, CDR1 is MGHRA and CDR2 YSYEKL. V gave up 5 bases and J gave up 0 bases, with 7 bases separating them. The CDR3 runs to 13 residues. TCRdb reprocessed the 5' RACE reads with MiXCR, giving one entry per CDR3 protein. The top ten clones hold about 3% of a sample with about 220,000 distinct CDR3 sequences, 2.5% to 3.5% of them seen once. The sequence was obtained from a man aged 18-30 years who received the YFV17D yellow fever vaccine. The input for sequencing was CD4+ T cells sorted from PBMCs, taken 10 days after the yellow fever booster vaccination. V gene TRBV4-1 combines with J gene TRBJ1-1; no clear D. The CDR3 region has the DNA TGCGCCAGCAGCACTCGCCTGAACACTGAAGCTTTCTTT. Its translation is CASSTRLNTEAFF.